This TCR beta chain was recovered during a study of cytomegalovirus exposure and HLA in healthy donors (dated 2017 in TCRdb). About the investigation overall: According to an earlier analysis of several hundred of the donors, about 179 million T cells yielded 117 million unique TCR beta sequences and approximately 280 Gb of sequence data. Approximately 310 gigabases of sequencing data and around 80 million unique TCR sequences made up an early release that covered some 640 HLA-typed donors. Among the roughly 400 genotyped donors, more than 70% belonged to the genetic ancestry cluster associated with self-reported Caucasian donors. The study aimed to test whether signatures of past pathogen exposure could be identified by cataloging public T cell receptors. The T cell repertoires of roughly 660 subjects were profiled by immunosequencing and related to cytomegalovirus serostatus. A separate validation cohort of approximately 120 different subjects was used in addition to the roughly 700-subject first cohort. To predict cytomegalovirus infection status, the study combined high-throughput TCR immunosequencing, statistical association of individual TCRs with disease status, and machine learning. A later analysis re-analyzed previously published TCR beta repertoires from 666 donors and added high-resolution HLA genotyping to study TCR occurrence patterns. Rather than drawing on any new phenotypic data, the later analysis identified candidate immune exposures from TCR beta sequences and the way those sequences occurred across donors. An earlier analysis of 587 of the donors used high-throughput TCR beta sequencing to judge whether each TCR beta V gene segment behaved as functional or pseudogenic. Alongside the repertoire data, information on donor age, sex, ethnicity and CMV serostatus was compiled. In a later genetic analysis, genome-wide SNP genotypes for about 55% of the roughly 700 donors were used, and that subset was treated as a discovery cohort. Every repertoire in the discovery cohort had been generated on one and the same sequencing platform. Class I and class II HLA loci were covered by the typing at four-digit resolution. The number of donors typed differed by locus, with roughly 629-640 for A, B, C, DRB1 and DQB1, 522 for DQA1, 606 for DPA1, and some 440 for DPB1. About five DR-DQ haplotypes were handled as single units for association and clustering because linkage in the cohort was strong. Across 398 genotyped donors of the cohort, an average of approximately 240,000 unique TCR beta nucleotide sequences per donor were sequenced, and 15% to 20% of those sequences were non-productive.

Concerning this clone itself: The antigen this receptor binds is unknown. Per-base quality was not reported, and no clone a single base away is much larger than it.

Libraries were built with the immunoSEQ multiplex PCR assay. For the multiplex PCR, a mixture combining 60 forward primers for TCR Vbeta segments and 13 reverse primers for TCR Jbeta segments was used. The CDR3 region of rearranged TCR beta genes was amplified from genomic DNA with a multiplex PCR assay. The Illumina HiSeq System was used to sequence the amplified TCR beta libraries as 87-base-pair reads. Per the original workflow: A later analysis counted approximately 74 million unique TCR beta chains across the 640 or so repertoires, and some 12 million of these chains were shared by at least two donors. To remove PCR and sequencing errors, raw reads were error-corrected and collapsed into unique sequences using a nearest-neighbor algorithm that merged closely related sequences. V, D and J gene segments were assigned by aligning CDR3 sequences to IMGT reference sequences. Each retained sequence needed at least a six-nucleotide match to both a V gene segment and a J gene segment. A rearrangement was called productive if the CDR3 had no stop codons and remained in frame with V and J, and every other rearrangement was called non-productive. CDR3 was defined by IMGT convention, running from the second conserved V-encoded cysteine to the conserved J-encoded phenylalanine. The earlier analysis of about 560 of the donors excluded any sequence lacking an unambiguous match to a single V gene segment. In an earlier analysis of approximately 610 of the donors, V segments were called functional above 56.7% productive rearrangements and were called segregating when the between-donor standard deviation exceeded 5%. A statistical classification framework was developed to diagnose cytomegalovirus status using the catalog of TCR beta chain sequences. In a later analysis, V and J genes were assigned by comparing TCR nucleotide sequences against IMGT/GENE-DB human TR gene sequences. The TCRdist pipeline was used in a later analysis to assign CDR3 sequences and most-parsimonious VDJ recombination scenarios. In a later analysis, each TCR beta chain was defined by its CDR3 amino acid sequence together with its V-gene family, and reads lacking a unique V-gene family were excluded. In a later analysis, fewer than 650 highly shared, low-generation-probability nucleotide sequences were removed to address suspected cross-contamination and a sequencing artifact. For each public chain, a later analysis derived a clonal expansion index from normalized ranks of inferred template counts within each repertoire. In a later analysis, generation probabilities were computed with a VDJ recombination model fitted to out-of-frame rearrangements, and the resulting probabilities were checked against IGoR. Hypergeometric tests were used in a later analysis to score TCR-TCR, TCR-HLA and TCR-CMV co-occurrence, with a repertoire-size bias correction applied to the TCR pairs. To estimate false discovery rates, a later analysis permuted the HLA or CMV assignments 20 times. In a later analysis, co-occurring TCRs were grouped using DBSCAN, with TCRdist sequence similarity added in when clustering inside HLA-allele-positive subsets. Repertoires with fewer than 30,000 or more than 120,000 public chains were left out of co-occurrence clustering, as were several repertoires with anomalous nucleotide sharing. The table comes from immuneACCESS by way of TCRdb, which keeps in-frame sequences with V and J called. Part of the clones is missing from these tables; in studies checked, under half for an unresolved V gene and the rest for unknown reasons. V and J calls and clone size come straight from that table; D and trimming were deduced from the DNA. The sample includes 150,000 to 200,000 clones, with 80% observed a single time. 0.6% to 0.7% of the sample belongs to the ten largest clones.

The investigation overall reported the following: In a later analysis, over 15,000 TCR beta sequences were associated with specific HLA alleles at a false discovery rate of 0.05. Only TCR beta chains were sequenced in this cohort, and the absence of alpha or paired-chain data limited detectable features. Roughly uniform sequencing depth across donors was assumed in presence/absence analyses, although this assumption may not hold. In a later genetic analysis, fewer N-insertions in productive TCRs were reported among donors in an Asian-associated ancestry cluster than the roughly 640-donor mean. Some IMGT-functional V segments, including TRBV6-2 and TRBV6-3, could not be distinguished by the 87-base-pair reads and were therefore excluded. Strong co-occurrence of HLA alleles, especially DR and DQ, made assigning TCR associations to individual alleles difficult. Across donors, most TCR sequences were observed very rarely, whereas some public TCRs were present in many individuals. An association between a missense DCLRE1C variant and V-gene and J-gene trimming of TCR beta chains was found in a later genetic analysis and replicated in an independent cohort. HLA typing was unavailable for some donors at each locus, so association tests used only the typed subset. Because counts were too low, seventeen rarely observed V segments, including chromosome 9 orphons, were left out of the earlier analysis of a few hundred of the donors. In the study, approximately 160 TCR beta chains were listed as associated with cytomegalovirus. In both the original and validation cohorts, the classifier was reported to diagnose cytomegalovirus status with high specificity and sensitivity. In an earlier analysis of 587 of the donors, most TCR beta V segments appeared in productive rearrangements about 90% or about 30% of the time, broadly matching IMGT annotations. It was suggested by the authors that the approach could potentially be generalized to other disease states and immunological phenotypes. Correlated functional status among segregating V segments might be attributable to linkage disequilibrium, but an unknown experimental factor could not be ruled out. In a later analysis, HLA-associated TCR beta chains showed more clonal expansion and lower generation probabilities than non-associated chains that were equally common. A group of highly shared sequence variants was considered likely to be a technical artifact of the sequencing pipeline. In vitro tests confirmed that three of the cytomegalovirus-associated TCR beta chains recognize cytomegalovirus antigens. According to a later analysis, most CMV-associated TCR beta chains appeared to be HLA-restricted, and the HLA associations seemed to be driven largely by CMV exposure. Several of the top co-occurrence clusters appeared to be linked to parvovirus B19, influenza, CMV and Epstein-Barr virus, according to a later analysis. A further reported finding was that TCR beta sequences accurately predicted the HLA-A and HLA-B alleles for most subjects in the first cohort. According to a later analysis, TCR association rates differed among HLA loci, with DRB1 alleles showing the most associated TCRs and HLA-C alleles showing the fewest. CMV serostatus was the only immune exposure information available for the cohort.

V loses 4 bases at its end and J loses 4 bases; junction bases beyond the gene matches: 10. The germline V gene encodes CDR1 LNHDA and CDR2 SQIVND (reference sequence). The CDR3 covers 16 residues, taking in both the cysteine and the phenylalanine. Solely the CDR3 DNA is kept, with 48 bases framed from the first base. The cohort consisted of 650 to 700 healthy bone marrow donors. All cohort members were sampled while nominally healthy, although unrecorded immune exposures were likely present. The donor was CMV seronegative and belonged to the group of under 400 seronegative cohort members. Every donor gave a peripheral blood sample, and the peripheral blood mononuclear cells from that sample were used for TCR beta sequencing. Genomic DNA was extracted from the blood cell samples with the Qiagen DNeasy Blood Extraction Kit.

The chain is assembled from TRBV19 and TRBJ2-5; 9 junctional bases match TRBD1. Sequenced material: PBMCs. This clonotype originated in a boy younger than 18 in good health and CMV-seronegative. The base sequence is TGTGCCAGTAGTAGAAGTGGACAGGGGAGGGGAGAGACCCAGTACTTC. The encoded protein is CASSRSGQGRGETQYF.